This T cell receptor beta chain was documented in a study of shared clonotypes between healthy human individuals (dated by TCRdb to between 2020 and 2021). Describing the broader study: The cohort included a few men and a couple of women between 18 and 49 years of age. For each donor, CD4 naive and CD4 memory were each run on three plates, CD8 naive on two plates, and CD8 memory on one plate. The study deeply sequenced blood TCR repertoires of 5 or 6 healthy adults to estimate repertoire size and the extent of clonotype sharing between individuals. Different laboratories and diverse techniques were used to prepare libraries and sequence TCR repertoires, to increase sequencing depth and limit assay-specific biases. Leukapheresis yielded between about 0.94 and 9.5 billion PBMCs per donor. Summary of the overall study and its limitations: Sharing across a handful of donors was observed for around 5% of naive CD4, about 3.2% of naive CD8, 2% to 2.5% of memory CD4, and over 0.3% of memory CD8 clonotypes. Only blood was sampled, and tissue TCR repertoires likely differ from those in blood. Even with the large sequencing depth, rarefaction of the sorted-subset datasets indicated that sequencing was incomplete. Naive subsets generally had larger estimated clonotype richness than memory subsets did. Based on pairwise subsampling, the degree of clonotype sharing among donors was expected to be affected by sequencing depth. Higher generation probabilities were observed for clonotypes shared by all four sorted-subset donors than for non-shared clonotypes. Because the study included a small number of donors, the genetic and exposure-history diversity represented was limited.

CDR1 and CDR2 were assigned from the germline V gene as MDHEN and SYDVKM. Trimming at the junction amounts to 6 bases on V and 7 bases on J, and the germline ends lie 9 bases apart. The CDR3 goes from the cysteine to the phenylalanine over 12 residues. Only the CDR3 part of the read is kept: 36 bases, read in frame from the first base. The sample holds many counts of this clone. It has no known antigen specificity. No base quality information exists; no much larger clone differs at one position. Using the deep immunoSEQ assay, TCR CDR3 regions were amplified from genomic DNA by multiplex PCR. For each cell subset, the extracted genomic DNA was distributed evenly across all wells of several immunoSEQ 96-well plates, and each plate served as one replicate. For sorted subsets, about 200 ng genomic DNA, equal to 30,000 or so T cell genomes, was loaded into each replicate PCR. Purified libraries were quantified with a Qubit 3.0 fluorometer, sized on a Bioanalyzer 2100, and re-quantified with the KAPA Library Quantification kit. Each immunoSEQ 96-well plate was sequenced on its own single-read 150-cycle Illumina NextSeq 550 flow cell. The published analysis was carried out like this. Because the immunoSEQ output included only junctional sequences and no quality scores, the filtering could not be the same as the filtering used for full-length reads. To assign V/J genes and CDR3, sequences were annotated using PyIR, a Python wrapper for IgBLAST v1.9, with IMGT germline references. Reads with weak V/J assignments (E-value above 1e-6), missing CDR3, stop codons, out-of-frame junctions, or ambiguous translated residues were removed. V3J clonotypes were defined by identical inferred V gene, J gene, and CDR3 amino acid sequence. The percentage overlap between two repertoires was calculated by dividing the number of shared unique clonotypes by the size of the smaller repertoire. RTK rarefaction, the Chao1 estimator, and Recon v2.1 estimates of unobserved clonotypes were used to assess repertoire richness. Generation probabilities for all TCRbeta clonotypes obtained by the gDNA method from four donors were computed using OLGA. TCRdb provides this immuneACCESS table in a form limited to in-frame rearrangements. Some clones are lacking; in checked studies, under half of them reflect an unresolved V gene, and why the rest are absent is not known. The D gene and trimming were derived from the DNA, and the V and J assignments and clone size from that table. The sample includes under 750,000 clones, with over 55% observed a single time. The biggest ten clones account for about 1.7% of the sample.

The donors were healthy, HIV-negative adults who had no recently reported acute infections or vaccinations. Every donor was a Caucasian adult living in Nashville, Tennessee, USA. CD4+ T cells were enriched by magnetic negative selection, after which naive cells were positively selected on CD45RA and the negative fraction was taken as the memory subset. Blood was obtained by leukapheresis, after which PBMCs were separated by Ficoll-Histopaque density gradient centrifugation and cryopreserved in liquid nitrogen vapor phase. Analytical flow cytometry was used to check the purity and quantity of each magnetically sorted T cell population. Genomic DNA was isolated from every sorted fraction and measured by UV absorbance on a Nanodrop 2000c.

The chain uses TRBV28 and TRBJ2-2; there is no confident call for the D gene. The source of this sequence is a woman aged 30 to 39 in good health. The sample was memory CD4+ T cells sorted from blood. Taken with the paper, the label for cell subset or site translates to: CD45RA-negative fraction. The CDR3 is CASSSTVGELFF. The DNA sequence follows: TGTGCCAGCAGCAGTACGGTCGGGGAGCTGTTTTTT.